This TCR beta chain was captured by sequencing in a study of T-cell reconstitution after alpha-beta-depleted transplantation in children. The authors prepared the TCRbeta library with unique molecular identifiers. One entry per CDR3 protein, called by TCRdb with MiXCR from the PCR reads. There are 200,000 to 250,000 distinct CDR3 sequences in the sample; approximately 8.4% occur only once, and 35% to 45% lies in the top ten. Trimming took 6 bases from V and 6 from J; bases not matched to a gene: 3. The CDR3 covers 12 residues. CDR1 is DFQATT, CDR2 SNEGSKA, per germline (reference sequence). The chain combines TRBV20-1 with TRBJ2-2, with 8 nucleotides matching TRBD1. Sequenced material: PBMCs, mostly from graft donor cells, taken 360 days after TCRalphabeta/CD19-depleted stem cell transplant. This TCR was sampled from a male patient aged 2-15 years who had a stem cell transplant for acute myeloid leukemia, so the T cells may come from the graft donor. This CDR3 reads CSARGPAGELFF. For the CDR3, the DNA is TGCAGTGCCAGGGGGCCGGCCGGGGAGCTGTTTTTT.